The following is a T cell receptor (beta chain) sequence with its context. Only in-frame clones appear in the TCRdb table, and some are missing; sequencing was by immunoSEQ multiplex PCR. The sample gives about 160,000 clones, approximately 80% of which show up once; 3.5% to 5.5% is in the top ten. The source of the sample is a study of cytotoxic CD8 clonotypes in ibrutinib-treated CLL. CDR1 LNHDA and CDR2 SQIVND come from the germline V gene (reference sequence). The CDR3 runs 16 residues. V trimming: 4 bases; J trimming: 0 bases; junction bases outside the gene matches: 8. This chain uses TRBV19 with TRBJ1-2; 7 nucleotides line up with TRBD1. This clonotype was sampled from a human donor with chronic lymphocytic leukemia. This specimen was PBMCs, taken after 24 months of ibrutinib treatment. CDR3 in amino acids: CASSKLQGMTNYGYTF. In DNA, the CDR3 is TGTGCCAGTAGTAAATTACAGGGGATGACTAACTATGGCTACACCTTC.